The next 24 T cell receptor beta chains were all read from a single sample in a study of metastatic and nonmetastatic thyroid tumors. No patient received treatment before thyroid surgery. TCRdb re-clonotyped the PCR reads through MiXCR. The sample consists of around 70,000 clones, about 17% of them appearing once. Sequenced material: blood. The receptors here all came from a female donor with papillary thyroid cancer or a benign thyroid nodule (not recorded which). Some clones in this sample may be carry-over from other donors' samples.

This clone has ten or more counts. The chain recombines TRBV20-1 with TRBJ1-5; D is possibly TRBD1 (5 bases). Trimming removed 1 base at V and 6 bases at J, with 10 bases between. Germline CDR1 DFQATT, CDR2 SNEGSKA (reference sequence). This CDR3 has 13 residues. CDR3 region: CSARGGGIQPQHF. Written as DNA, the CDR3 is TGCAGTGCTAGAGGGGGGGGGATTCAGCCCCAGCATTTT.

This clone was detected many times. At one of its ends the junction is not consistent with the germline gene, which may arise from a read error. This chain links TRBV4-2 with TRBJ2-7; D might be TRBD2 (6 bases). Germline CDR1 LGHNA, CDR2 YNFKEQ. The CDR3 contains 16 residues. The CDR3 spells CASSHQAEGSSSEQYF. The CDR3 DNA reads as TGTGCCAGCAGCCACCAGGCGGAGGGTTCATCCTCCGAGCAGTACTTC.

This clone was detected ten times or more. This chain connects TRBV14 to TRBJ2-3, with a weak D call TRBD2 (6 bases). Between the trimmed V and J ends, which lost 6 bases and 11 bases, there was a span of 21 bases. The CDR3 consists of 14 residues. Germline CDR1 reads SGHDN; CDR2 reads FVKESK. CDR3 in DNA: TGTGCCAGCAGTACGACTAGGACCCTGATAAGGCAGTATTTT. Protein sequence: CASSTTRTLIRQYF.

This clone has a single count. The chain recombines TRBV5-1 with TRBJ2-7, with a tentative D call TRBD2 (5 bases). Looked up from germline, CDR1 is SGHRS and CDR2 is YFSETQ. The V gene lost 5 bases and the J gene lost 6 bases, with 18 bases spanning the gap. CDR3 length equals 14 residues. Written as DNA, the CDR3 is TGCGCCAGCAGAGGACCAGAGGGAAATTTCGAGCAGTACTTC. This sequence encodes CASRGPEGNFEQYF.

Comments on this clone: This clone may be a read error of a much larger clone one base away. At the DNA level, this CDR3 is encoded by other sequences in the same sample as well. The CDR3 loop reads CASSSLTEAFF. In DNA, the CDR3 is TGTGCCAGCAGCTCCCTCACTGAAGCCTTCTTT. V is TRBV6-1 and J is TRBJ1-1; no reliable D call. The germline V gene has CDR1 MNHNS and CDR2 SASEGT. The CDR3 covers 11 residues.

This clone showed up many times. The chain links TRBV19 to TRBJ2-1; TRBD2 agrees at 11 bases. Looked up from germline, CDR1 is LNHDA and CDR2 is SQIVND (reference sequence). V lost 7 bases and J lost 4; bases outside the gene matches: 6. CDR3 length: 15 residues. CDR3 protein: CASTPGLAVYNEQFF. Written as DNA, the CDR3 is TGTGCCAGTACCCCGGGACTAGCGGTGTACAATGAGCAGTTCTTC.

The rearrangement uses TRBV20-1 and TRBJ2-7; 7 bases match TRBD1. Germline V gene sequence: CDR1 DFQATT, CDR2 SNEGSKA (reference sequence). CDR3 length: 13 amino acids. The V segment lost 5 bases and the J segment 1 base; nucleotides outside the gene matches: 5. The chain's CDR3 is CSALQGKSYEQYF. The CDR3 region has the DNA TGCAGTGCTTTACAGGGGAAATCCTACGAGCAGTACTTC.

This clone has just a few counts. This chain joins TRBV15 and TRBJ1-2, with no clear D. The length of the CDR3 is 11 residues. The V gene's germline CDR1 is LNHNV and CDR2 YYDKDF (reference sequence). V lost 0 bases, J lost 7 bases, and 3 bases lay in between. The CDR3 sequence is CATSRDGGYTF. The CDR3 DNA reads TGTGCCACCAGCAGAGACGGTGGCTACACCTTC.

Only one count was recorded for this clone. A much more abundant neighbour one base away suggests this may be a read error. Other DNA sequences in the sample encode the same CDR3. This chain joins TRBV5-6 and TRBJ2-1, with 8 bases aligning to TRBD2. Germline-derived CDR1 and CDR2 are SGHDT and YYEEEE. The CDR3 extends over 15 amino acids. This chain's CDR3 is CASKKFGTRNNEQFF. The CDR3, as DNA: TGTGCCAGCAAAAAGTTTGGGACTAGAAACAATGAGCAGTTTTTC.

V gene TRBV28 combines with J gene TRBJ1-5; D is uncertain. CDR3 size: 13 residues. Trimming shortened V by 2 bases and J by 9 bases, and 11 bases separated the two germline ends. CDR1 and CDR2 (germline): MDHEN, SYDVKM. The CDR3 sequence: CASSLRYPGPQHF. Here the CDR3 DNA reads TGTGCCAGCAGTTTAAGGTACCCCGGGCCCCAGCATTTT. Filled out from reference TRBV28 and TRBJ1-5, the complete variable domain reads DVKVTQSSRYLVKRTGEKVFLECVQDMDHENMFWYRQDPGLGLRLIYFSYDVKMKEKGDIPEGYSVSREKKERFSLILESASTNQTSMYLCASSLRYPGPQHFGDGTRLSIL.

This clone appeared many times. This chain connects TRBV9 to TRBJ1-5, with a weak D call TRBD1 (5 bases). The CDR3 runs 16 residues. Trimming removed 4 bases from V and 6 bases from J, with 20 bases in between. Germline V gives CDR1 SGDLS, CDR2 YYNGEE. CDR3 DNA: TGTGCCAGCAGCCCGACGGCCTGGGGGGAGGGTCAGCCCCAGCATTTT. Translating it yields CASSPTAWGEGQPQHF.

The chain employs TRBV28 and TRBJ2-7; D is uncertain. In germline, CDR1 is MDHEN, CDR2 SYDVKM. Trimming shortened V by 6 bases and J by 4 bases, and 10 bases separated the two germline ends. This CDR3 is built from 12 residues. Written as DNA, the CDR3 is TGTGCCAGCAGCGTACAGTTTTACGAGCAGTACTTC. Translated: CASSVQFYEQYF.

This clone occurred many times. The chain joins TRBV3-1 to TRBJ2-3; no clear D. The CDR3 runs 13 residues. Germline loops: CDR1 LGHDT, CDR2 YNNKEL (reference sequence). V lost 1 base, J lost 5 bases, and 7 bases lay in between. The chain's CDR3 is CASSQGLEDTQYF. The CDR3 region has the DNA TGTGCCAGCAGCCAAGGGTTAGAAGATACGCAGTATTTT.

This clone was observed at least ten times. V and J are TRBV11-2 and TRBJ1-4; D call uncertain. The CDR3 is made up of 13 amino acids. CDR1 is SGHAT and CDR2 is FQNNGV in the germline V gene. The V end was cut by 3 bases, the J end by 8 bases, with 10 bases between. CDR3 region: CASSFGSGEKLFF. CDR3 DNA: TGTGCCAGCAGCTTCGGGTCCGGGGAAAAACTGTTTTTT.

The table lists this clone with many counts. The chain recombines TRBV6-1 with TRBJ2-7; 7 bases are shared with TRBD2. The V segment lost 8 bases and the J segment 4 bases; nucleotides outside the gene matches: 14. There are 15 residues in the CDR3. CDR1 and CDR2 from the germline V gene are MNHNS and SASEGT. CDR3 nucleotide sequence: TGTGCCAGCCATCCCTCTGGGGGGGTGGTGTACGAGCAGTACTTC. Translating gives CASHPSGGVVYEQYF.

This clone was found many times. The chain carries TRBV24-1 and TRBJ2-1; perhaps TRBD1 as D (6 bases). The CDR3 length is 16 residues. Looked up from germline, CDR1 is KGHDR and CDR2 is SFDVKD. The V end was cut by 4 bases, the J end by 3 bases, with 15 bases between. In DNA form, the CDR3 reads TGTGCCACCAGTGACAGACAGGAACTTCACTACAATGAGCAGTTCTTC. Translating it yields CATSDRQELHYNEQFF.

This clone was counted at least ten times. V is TRBV28 and J is TRBJ2-4; 9 nucleotides align to TRBD1. J was trimmed by 1 base and V by 5 bases; bases with no gene match: 9. Germline-derived CDR1 and CDR2 are MDHEN and SYDVKM. This CDR3 region has 17 residues. The CDR3 loop reads CASSPMTGGGAKNIQYF. The CDR3 DNA reads as TGTGCCAGCAGTCCAATGACAGGGGGAGGGGCCAAAAACATTCAGTACTTC. The full variable domain, rest sourced from reference TRBV28 and TRBJ2-4, is DVKVTQSSRYLVKRTGEKVFLECVQDMDHENMFWYRQDPGLGLRLIYFSYDVKMKEKGDIPEGYSVSREKKERFSLILESASTNQTSMYLCASSPMTGGGAKNIQYFGAGTRLSVL.

In this sample, this clone turned up many times. V is TRBV3-1 and J is TRBJ2-5, with D perhaps TRBD2 (6 bases). Germline CDR1 reads LGHDT; CDR2 reads YNNKEL (reference sequence). V dropped 4 bases and J dropped 1 base, with 13 bases sitting between them. The CDR3 contains 15 residues. As DNA, the CDR3 is TGTGCCAGCAGCCCATCCGCGGGGCGCCAAGAGACCCAGTACTTC. Protein product: CASSPSAGRQETQYF.

The table lists this clone with a few counts. This rearrangement joins TRBV28 to TRBJ1-4; a weak D match, TRBD1 (6 bases). Trimming removed 6 bases from V and 2 bases from J, with 16 bases in between. This CDR3 spans 16 amino acids. Looked up from germline, CDR1 is MDHEN and CDR2 is SYDVKM. CDR3 bases: TGTGCCAGCAGCCTCGGGACAATTGGGACTAATGAAAAACTGTTTTTT. It encodes CASSLGTIGTNEKLFF. The variable domain in full, completed from reference TRBV28 and TRBJ1-4, reads DVKVTQSSRYLVKRTGEKVFLECVQDMDHENMFWYRQDPGLGLRLIYFSYDVKMKEKGDIPEGYSVSREKKERFSLILESASTNQTSMYLCASSLGTIGTNEKLFFGSGTQLSVL.

As for this clone: This may arise from a read error, as a much more abundant clone is one base away. The CDR3 spells CASSLRSAEGTDTQYF. The CDR3 nucleotides read TGTGCCAGCTCACTACGGTCGGCGGAAGGCACAGATACGCAGTATTTT. The rearrangement links TRBV18 to TRBJ2-3, with D unclear. V was cut by 4 bases and J by 1 base, with 15 bases left in between. Germline V CDR1 and CDR2: KGHSH, LQKENI. There are 16 residues in the CDR3.

This clone has a count of ten or more. The gene calls are TRBV28 and TRBJ2-1; 7 nucleotides agree with TRBD2. The germline V gene encodes CDR1 MDHEN and CDR2 SYDVKM. The CDR3 runs to 13 residues. Unmatched junction bases numbered 10, after V lost 8 bases and J lost 9 bases. CDR3 DNA sequence: TGTGCCAGCCATTCATTTAGCGGGTCTGAGCAGTTCTTC. It translates to CASHSFSGSEQFF.

Ten or more counts support this clone. The same CDR3 arises from other DNA sequences in this sample as well. V gene TRBV28 combines with J gene TRBJ2-3, with D perhaps TRBD1 (5 bases). CDR3 size: 15 residues. Germline V gene lookup returns CDR1 MDHEN and CDR2 SYDVKM. Trimming removed 3 bases from V and 2 bases from J, with 12 bases in between. CDR3 amino acids: CASSFGLGHTDTQYF. CDR3 DNA: TGTGCCAGCAGTTTTGGGTTGGGGCACACAGATACGCAGTATTTT.

This clone has more than one count but fewer than ten. The rearrangement links TRBV12-5 to TRBJ2-2; D gene unclear. V dropped 5 bases and J dropped 5 bases, with 9 bases sitting between them. The CDR3 covers 13 residues. CDR1 and CDR2 (germline): LGHNT, FRNRAP. Written as DNA, the CDR3 is TGTGCTAGTGGTATTCAGGTTACCGGGGAGCTGTTTTTT. As protein: CASGIQVTGELFF.

This clone showed up many times. This sequence joins TRBV9 and TRBJ2-7, with 8 bases lining up with TRBD2. With 2 bases clipped from V and 7 bases from J, the junction kept 23 bases outside the gene matches. The CDR3 runs to 19 residues. Germline V gene sequence: CDR1 SGDLS, CDR2 YYNGEE. CDR3 region: CASSVAPRGGSPSVGEQYF. CDR3 DNA: TGTGCCAGCAGCGTGGCTCCCCGGGGGGGTTCCCCGTCAGTTGGTGAGCAGTACTTC.